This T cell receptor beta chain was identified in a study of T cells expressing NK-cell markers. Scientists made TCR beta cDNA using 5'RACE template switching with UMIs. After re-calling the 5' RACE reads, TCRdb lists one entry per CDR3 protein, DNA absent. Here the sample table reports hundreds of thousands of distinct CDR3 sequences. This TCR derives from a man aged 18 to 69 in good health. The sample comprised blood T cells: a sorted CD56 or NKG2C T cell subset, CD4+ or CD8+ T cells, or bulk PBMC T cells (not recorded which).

CDR3: CSARPGGHYNEQFF. This chain connects TRBV20-1 to TRBJ2-1; there is no DNA to check the TCRdb D call of TRBD1. This CDR3 contains 14 residues. Germline V gives CDR1 DFQATT, CDR2 SNEGSKA (reference sequence).